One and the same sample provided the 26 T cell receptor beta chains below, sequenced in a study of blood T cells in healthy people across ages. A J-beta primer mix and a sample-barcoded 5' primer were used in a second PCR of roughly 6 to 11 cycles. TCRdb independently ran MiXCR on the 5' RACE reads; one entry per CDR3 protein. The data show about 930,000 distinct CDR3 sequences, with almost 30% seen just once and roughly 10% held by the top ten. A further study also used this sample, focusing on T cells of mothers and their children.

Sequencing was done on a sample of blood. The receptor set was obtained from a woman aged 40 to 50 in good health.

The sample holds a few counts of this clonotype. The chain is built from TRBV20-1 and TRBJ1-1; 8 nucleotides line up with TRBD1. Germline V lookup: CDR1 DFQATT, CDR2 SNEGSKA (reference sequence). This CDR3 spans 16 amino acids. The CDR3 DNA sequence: TGCAGGGTTATCGGGCAGGGGGCCCCCTTGAACACTGAAGCTTTCTTT. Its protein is CRVIGQGAPLNTEAFF.

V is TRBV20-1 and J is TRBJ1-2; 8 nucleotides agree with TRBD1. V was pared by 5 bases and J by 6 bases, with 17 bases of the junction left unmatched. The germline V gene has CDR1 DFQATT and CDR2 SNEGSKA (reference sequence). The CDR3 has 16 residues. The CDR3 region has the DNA TGCAGTGCTCGGGACCCAGGGGGCGCGTCGAGGGATGGCTACACCTTC. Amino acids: CSARDPGGASRDGYTF.

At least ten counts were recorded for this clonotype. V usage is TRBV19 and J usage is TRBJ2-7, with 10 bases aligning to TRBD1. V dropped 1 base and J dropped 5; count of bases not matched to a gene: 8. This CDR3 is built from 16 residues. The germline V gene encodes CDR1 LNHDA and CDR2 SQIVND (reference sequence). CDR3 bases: TGTGCCAGTAGTATAGGCGGGACAGGGGCAATCCACGAGCAGTACTTC. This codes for CASSIGGTGAIHEQYF.

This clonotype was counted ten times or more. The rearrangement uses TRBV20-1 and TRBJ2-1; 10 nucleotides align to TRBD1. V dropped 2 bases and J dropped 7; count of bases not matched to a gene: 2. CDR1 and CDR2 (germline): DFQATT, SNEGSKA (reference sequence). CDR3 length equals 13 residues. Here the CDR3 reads CSARRTGGNEQFF. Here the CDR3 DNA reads TGCAGTGCTAGACGGACAGGGGGGAATGAGCAGTTCTTC.

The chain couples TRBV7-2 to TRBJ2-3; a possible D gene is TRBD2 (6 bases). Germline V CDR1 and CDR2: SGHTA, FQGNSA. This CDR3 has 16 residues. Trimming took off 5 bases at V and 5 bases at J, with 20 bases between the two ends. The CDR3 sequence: CTSSPRGMTREDTQYF. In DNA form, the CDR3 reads TGTACCAGCAGCCCCCGGGGGATGACTAGAGAAGATACGCAGTATTTT.

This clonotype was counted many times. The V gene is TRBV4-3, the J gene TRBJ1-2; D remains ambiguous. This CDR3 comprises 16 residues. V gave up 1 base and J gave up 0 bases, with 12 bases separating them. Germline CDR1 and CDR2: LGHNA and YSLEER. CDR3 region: CASSQGATEANYGYTF. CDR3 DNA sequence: TGCGCCAGCAGCCAAGGTGCTACGGAAGCTAACTATGGCTACACCTTC.

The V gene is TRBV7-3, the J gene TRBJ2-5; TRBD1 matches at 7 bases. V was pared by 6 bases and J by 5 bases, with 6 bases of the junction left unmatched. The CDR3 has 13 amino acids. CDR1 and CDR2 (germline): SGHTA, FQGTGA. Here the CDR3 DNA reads TGTGCCAGCAGTACAGGGGACGGGGAGACCCAGTACTTC. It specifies CASSTGDGETQYF.

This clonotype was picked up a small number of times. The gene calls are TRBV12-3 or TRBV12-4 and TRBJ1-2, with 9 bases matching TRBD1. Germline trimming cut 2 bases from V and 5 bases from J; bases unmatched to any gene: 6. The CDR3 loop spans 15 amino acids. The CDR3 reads CASSLTTGGKYGYTF. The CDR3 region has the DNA TGTGCCAGCAGTTTAACCACAGGGGGCAAGTATGGCTACACCTTC.

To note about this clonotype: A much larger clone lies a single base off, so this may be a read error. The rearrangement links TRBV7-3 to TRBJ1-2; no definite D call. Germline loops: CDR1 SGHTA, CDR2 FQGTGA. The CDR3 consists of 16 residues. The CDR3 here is CACSLESGKFGYGYTF. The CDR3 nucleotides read TGTGCCTGCAGCTTGGAGTCGGGGAAGTTTGGCTATGGCTACACCTTC.

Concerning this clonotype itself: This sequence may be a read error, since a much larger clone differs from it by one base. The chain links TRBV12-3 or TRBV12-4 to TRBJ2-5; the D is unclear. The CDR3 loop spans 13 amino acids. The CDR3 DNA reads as TGTGCCAGCAGTTCGGAACACCAAGACACCCAGTACTTC. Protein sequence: CASSSEHQDTQYF.

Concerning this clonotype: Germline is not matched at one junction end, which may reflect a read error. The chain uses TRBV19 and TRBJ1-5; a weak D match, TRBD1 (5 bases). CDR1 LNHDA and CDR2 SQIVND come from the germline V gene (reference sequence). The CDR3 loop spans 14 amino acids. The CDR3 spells CASSIRQLNRPQHF. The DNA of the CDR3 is TGTGCCAGTAGTATCAGACAGCTCAATCGGCCCCAGCATTTT.

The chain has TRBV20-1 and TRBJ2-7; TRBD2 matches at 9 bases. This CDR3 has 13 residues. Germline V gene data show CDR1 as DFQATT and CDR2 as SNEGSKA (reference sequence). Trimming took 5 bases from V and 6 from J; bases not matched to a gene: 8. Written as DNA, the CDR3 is TGCAGTGCTTATAGCGGGGGTACTTGCGAGCAGTACTTC. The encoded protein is CSAYSGGTCEQYF.

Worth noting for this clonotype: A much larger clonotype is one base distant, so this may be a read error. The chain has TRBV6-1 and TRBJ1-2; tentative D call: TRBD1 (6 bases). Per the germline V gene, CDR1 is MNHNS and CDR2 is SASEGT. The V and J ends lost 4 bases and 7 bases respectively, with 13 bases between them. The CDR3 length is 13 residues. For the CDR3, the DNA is TGTGCCAGCAGTGGAGCGCGGGGGCCTGGCTACACCTTC. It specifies CASSGARGPGYTF.

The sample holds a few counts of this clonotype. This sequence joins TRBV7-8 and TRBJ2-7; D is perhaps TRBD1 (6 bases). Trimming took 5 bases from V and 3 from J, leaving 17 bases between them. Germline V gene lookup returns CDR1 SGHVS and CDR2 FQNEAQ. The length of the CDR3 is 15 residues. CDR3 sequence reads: CASSLTGTGLYEQYF. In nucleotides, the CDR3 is TGTGCCAGCAGCCTTACCGGTACAGGGCTCTACGAGCAGTACTTC.

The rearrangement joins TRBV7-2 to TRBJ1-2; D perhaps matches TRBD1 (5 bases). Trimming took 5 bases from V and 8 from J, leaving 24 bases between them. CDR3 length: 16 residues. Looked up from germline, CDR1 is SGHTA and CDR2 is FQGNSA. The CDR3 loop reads CASSRTVLRDGKGYTF. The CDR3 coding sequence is TGTGCCAGCAGCCGGACCGTCCTCCGGGACGGAAAAGGCTACACCTTC.

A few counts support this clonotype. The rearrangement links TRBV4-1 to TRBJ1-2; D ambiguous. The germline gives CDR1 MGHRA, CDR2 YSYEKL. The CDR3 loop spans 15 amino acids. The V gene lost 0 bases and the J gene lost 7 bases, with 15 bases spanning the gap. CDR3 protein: CASSQDIMGSTGYTF. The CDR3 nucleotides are TGCGCCAGCAGCCAAGATATAATGGGGTCCACTGGCTACACCTTC.

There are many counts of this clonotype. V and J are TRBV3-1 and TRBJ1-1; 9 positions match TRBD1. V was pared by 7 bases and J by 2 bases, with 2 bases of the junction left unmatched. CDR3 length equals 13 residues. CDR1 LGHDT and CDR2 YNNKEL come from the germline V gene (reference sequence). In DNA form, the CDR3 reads TGTGCCAGCAAGGGACAGGGTAACACTGAAGCTTTCTTT. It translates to CASKGQGNTEAFF. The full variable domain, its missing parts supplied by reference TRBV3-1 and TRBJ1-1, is DTAVSQTPKYLVTQMGNDKSIKCEQNLGHDTMYWYKQDSKKFLKIMFSYNNKELIINETVPNRFSPKSPDKAHLNLHINSLELGDSAVYFCASKGQGNTEAFFGQGTRLTVV.

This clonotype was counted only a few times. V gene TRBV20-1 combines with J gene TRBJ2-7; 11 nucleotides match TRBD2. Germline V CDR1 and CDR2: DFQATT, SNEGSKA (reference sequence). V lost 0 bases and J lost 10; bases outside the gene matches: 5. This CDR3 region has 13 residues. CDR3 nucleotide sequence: TGCAGTGCTAGAGATACTAGCGGGGGAGAACAGTACTTC. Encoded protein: CSARDTSGGEQYF.

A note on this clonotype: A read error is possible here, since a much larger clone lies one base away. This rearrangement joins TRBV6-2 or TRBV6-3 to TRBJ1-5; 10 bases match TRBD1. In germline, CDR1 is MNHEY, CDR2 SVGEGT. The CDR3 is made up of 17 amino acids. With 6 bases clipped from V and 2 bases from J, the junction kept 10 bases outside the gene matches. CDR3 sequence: CASRFMRTGGGNQPQHF. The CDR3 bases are TGTGCCAGCAGATTCATGCGGACAGGGGGTGGCAATCAGCCCCAGCATTTT.

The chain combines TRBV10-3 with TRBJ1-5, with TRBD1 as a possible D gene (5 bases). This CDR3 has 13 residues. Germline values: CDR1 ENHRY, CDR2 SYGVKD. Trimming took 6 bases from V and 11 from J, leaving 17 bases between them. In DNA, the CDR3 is TGTGCCATCAGCCCAGCGGGGGGAGAGACCCAGCATTTT. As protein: CAISPAGGETQHF.

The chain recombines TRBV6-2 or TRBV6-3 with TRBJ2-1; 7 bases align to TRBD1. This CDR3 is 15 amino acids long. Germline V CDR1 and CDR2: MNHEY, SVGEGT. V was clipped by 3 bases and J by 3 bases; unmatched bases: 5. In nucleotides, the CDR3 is TGTGCCAGCAGTTATGTAAGGGGGCTCTACAATGAGCAGTTCTTC. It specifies CASSYVRGLYNEQFF.

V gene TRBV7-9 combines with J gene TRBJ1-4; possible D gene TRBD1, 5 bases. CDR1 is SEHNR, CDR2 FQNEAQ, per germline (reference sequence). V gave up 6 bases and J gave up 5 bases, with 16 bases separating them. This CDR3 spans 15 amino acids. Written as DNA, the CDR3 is TGTGCCAGCAGACGCCGGACAACCCGAAATGAAAAACTGTTTTTT. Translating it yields CASRRRTTRNEKLFF.

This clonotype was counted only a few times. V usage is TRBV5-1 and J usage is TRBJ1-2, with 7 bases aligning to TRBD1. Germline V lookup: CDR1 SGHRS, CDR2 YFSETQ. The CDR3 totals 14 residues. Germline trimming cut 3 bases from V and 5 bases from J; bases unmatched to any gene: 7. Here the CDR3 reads CASSWGQIQYGYTF. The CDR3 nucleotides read TGCGCCAGCAGCTGGGGACAGATCCAGTATGGCTACACCTTC.

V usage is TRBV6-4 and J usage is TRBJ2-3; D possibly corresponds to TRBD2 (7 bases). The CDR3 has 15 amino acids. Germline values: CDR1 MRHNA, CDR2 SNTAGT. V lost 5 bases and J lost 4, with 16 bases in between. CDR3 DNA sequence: TGTGCCAGCAGTCCGCAAAGGGGGGGCCCAGATACGCAGTATTTT. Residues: CASSPQRGGPDTQYF.

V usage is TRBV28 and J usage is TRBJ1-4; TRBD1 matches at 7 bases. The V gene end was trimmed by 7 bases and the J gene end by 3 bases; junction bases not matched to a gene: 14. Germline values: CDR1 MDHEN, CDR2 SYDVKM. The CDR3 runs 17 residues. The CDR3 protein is CASTFRGDLAANEKLFF. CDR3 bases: TGTGCCAGCACTTTCAGGGGGGACCTAGCGGCTAATGAAAAACTGTTTTTT.

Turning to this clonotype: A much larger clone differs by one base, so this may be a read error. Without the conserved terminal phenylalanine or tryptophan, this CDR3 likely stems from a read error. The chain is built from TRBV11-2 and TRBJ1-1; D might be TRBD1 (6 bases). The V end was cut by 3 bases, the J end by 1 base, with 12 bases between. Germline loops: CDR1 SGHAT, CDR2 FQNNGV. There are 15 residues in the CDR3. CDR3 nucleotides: TGTGCCAGCAGCTTTTGGGGGGCTACGAACACTGAAGCTTTCCTT. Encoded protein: CASSFWGATNTEAFL.